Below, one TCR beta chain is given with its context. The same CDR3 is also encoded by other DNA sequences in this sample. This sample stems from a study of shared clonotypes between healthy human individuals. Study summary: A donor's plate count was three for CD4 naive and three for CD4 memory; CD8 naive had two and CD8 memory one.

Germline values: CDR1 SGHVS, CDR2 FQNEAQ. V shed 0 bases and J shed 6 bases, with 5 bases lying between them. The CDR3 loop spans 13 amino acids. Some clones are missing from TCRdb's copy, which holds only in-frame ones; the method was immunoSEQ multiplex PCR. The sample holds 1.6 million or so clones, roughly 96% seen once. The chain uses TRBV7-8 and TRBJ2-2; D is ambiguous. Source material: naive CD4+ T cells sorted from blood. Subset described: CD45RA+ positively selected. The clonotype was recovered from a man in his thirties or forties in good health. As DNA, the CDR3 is TGTGCCAGCAGCTTAGCGCGGTCCGGGGAGCTGTTTTTT. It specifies CASSLARSGELFF. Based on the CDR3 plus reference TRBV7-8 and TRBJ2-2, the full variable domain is GAGVSQSPRYKVAKRGQDVALRCDPISGHVSLFWYQQALGQGPEFLTYFQNEAQLDKSGLPSDRFFAERPEGSVSTLKIQRTQQEDSAVYLCASSLARSGELFFGEGSRLTVL.